This entry lists 21 T cell receptor beta chains sequenced from one sample in a study of identical twins listed by TCRdb under 2016. The library was prepared using 5' RACE. TCRdb shows the sequencer as Illumina HiSeq 2000. TCRdb reworked the public reads: Q25 trimming with fastp, MiXCR clone assembly, productive beta chains retained. Rows matching on CDR3 protein sequence are summarized as one entry with the most common DNA and genes. The sample profile shows 500,000 to 600,000 distinct CDR3 sequences; approximately 22% of them were found once. The ten top clones hold around 0.9% of the sample. This sample was shared with a second study, whose subject was T cells expressing NK-cell markers.

Sequencing used CD4+ T cells sorted from blood. The receptor source for this set is a woman aged 18-29 years in good health.

The chain combines TRBV29-1 with TRBJ2-2; maybe TRBD2 (6 bases). The germline V gene has CDR1 SQVTM and CDR2 ANQGSEA. This CDR3 comprises 14 residues. V lost 7 bases and J lost 5, with 17 bases in between. In DNA, the CDR3 is TGCAGCGCCGATGGGGGGATGGGGACCGGGGAGCTGTTTTTT. It is translated as CSADGGMGTGELFF.

This clonotype occurred a few times. V is TRBV12-3 or TRBV12-4 and J is TRBJ2-3; D may match TRBD1 or TRBD2 (5 bases each). The CDR3 covers 12 residues. The germline V and J ends were trimmed by 5 bases and 6 bases, with 9 bases remaining between them. CDR3 coding DNA: TGTGCCAGCAGTCGAGGGGTGGATACGCAGTATTTT. Its translation is CASSRGVDTQYF.

The chain is built from TRBV3-1 and TRBJ2-5; D uncertain. Trimming stripped 0 bases from V and 7 bases from J, with 15 bases between. The germline CDR1 and CDR2 sequences are LGHDT and YNNKEL (reference sequence). The CDR3 length is 15 residues. CDR3 residues: CASSQERLPLWTQYF. DNA of the CDR3: TGTGCCAGCAGCCAAGAACGACTGCCTTTATGGACCCAGTACTTC.

This clonotype was seen a few times. The chain combines TRBV25-1 with TRBJ2-7, with 8 nucleotides matching TRBD2. With V trimmed by 6 bases and J by 5 bases, 9 bases remained unmatched. CDR1 and CDR2 from the germline V gene are MGHDK and SYGVNS. The CDR3 is 14 amino acids. The CDR3 DNA follows: TGTGCCAGCAGATTCGGGACTAGGGTAGACGAGCAGTACTTC. This encodes CASRFGTRVDEQYF.

This clonotype was detected a few times. The rearrangement links TRBV11-1 to TRBJ2-7; 10 bases align to TRBD2. The germline gives CDR1 SGHAT, CDR2 FQDESV (reference sequence). This CDR3 has 14 amino acids. The V and J ends lost 4 bases and 2 bases, in that order; junction bases with no gene match: 2. The CDR3 DNA reads as TGTGCCAGCAGCTGGACTAGCGGACCCTACGAGCAGTACTTC. Translating it yields CASSWTSGPYEQYF.

This clonotype was counted only a few times. The genes are TRBV29-1 and TRBJ2-3; 10 bases agree with TRBD1. CDR3 length equals 16 residues. V dropped 5 bases and J dropped 1; count of bases not matched to a gene: 9. The germline gives CDR1 SQVTM, CDR2 ANQGSEA. The CDR3 coding sequence is TGCAGCGTTCTCCCCGACAGGGGGCTAGGCACAGATACGCAGTATTTT. Its translation: CSVLPDRGLGTDTQYF.

The chain employs TRBV27 and TRBJ1-5; tentative D call: TRBD1 (5 bases). CDR3 length equals 12 residues. Trimming pared 7 bases from V and 7 bases from J, leaving 11 bases between. Per germline, CDR1 MNHEY and CDR2 SMNVEV (reference sequence). In DNA form, the CDR3 reads TGTGCCAGCAAAGGGGTGGGGCAGCCCCAGCATTTT. It specifies CASKGVGQPQHF.

Remarks on this clonotype: A much more abundant neighbour one base away suggests this may be a read error. The chain links TRBV20-1 to TRBJ1-1; TRBD1 aligns across 9 bases. V gave up 0 bases and J gave up 7 bases; unmatched junction bases: 9. The CDR3 is 15 residues long. From germline, CDR1 is DFQATT and CDR2 SNEGSKA (reference sequence). DNA for the CDR3: TGCAGTGCTAGAGACCCCAACAGGGGGCACGGTGAAGCTTTCTTT. Translated: CSARDPNRGHGEAFF.

Only a few counts were recorded for this clonotype. The chain recombines TRBV7-3 with TRBJ2-5; D not resolved. Germline loops: CDR1 SGHTA, CDR2 FQGTGA. The length of the CDR3 is 15 residues. V was shortened by 11 bases and J by 5 bases, with 24 bases between the two germline ends. The CDR3 DNA sequence: TGTGCCGCCGCCAGGTTCAGGAGAAGGCTGGAGACCCAGTACTTC. It yields the protein CAAARFRRRLETQYF.

This clonotype was detected once. The chain combines TRBV13 with TRBJ2-2; D not resolved. The CDR3 sequence is 15 residues long. From germline, CDR1 is PRHDT and CDR2 FYEKMQ (reference sequence). Between the trimmed V and J ends, which lost 4 bases and 6 bases, there was a span of 15 bases. The CDR3 DNA follows: TGTGCCAGCAGCTCCGAAATAGTGGGCGCCGGGGAGCTGTTTTTT. This translates into CASSSEIVGAGELFF. The whole variable domain, filled in from reference TRBV13 and TRBJ2-2, reads AAGVIQSPRHLIKEKRETATLKCYPIPRHDTVYWYQQGPGQDPQFLISFYEKMQSDKGSIPDRFSAQQFSDYHSELNMSSLELGDSALYFCASSSEIVGAGELFFGEGSRLTVL.

This chain joins TRBV5-6 and TRBJ1-2, with D perhaps TRBD1 (6 bases). The ends were cut back, 6 bases at V and 5 bases at J, with 20 bases in the middle. CDR3 length: 15 residues. The germline CDR1 and CDR2 sequences are SGHDT and YYEEEE. The CDR3 sequence: CASTTTGQNIYGYTF. CDR3 coding DNA: TGTGCCAGCACCACGACCGGACAGAACATTTATGGCTACACCTTC.

This clonotype was found a few times. The CDR3 region is CATSRYRGTSYEQYF. The CDR3 DNA is TGTGCCACCTCTCGCTACCGGGGGACTAGCTACGAGCAGTACTTC. This sequence joins TRBV6-1 and TRBJ2-7; 8 nucleotides line up with TRBD2. The CDR3 consists of 15 residues. CDR1 is MNHNS, CDR2 SASEGT, per germline. J lost 3 bases, V lost 10 bases, and 14 bases had no gene match.

The V gene is TRBV12-3 or TRBV12-4, the J gene TRBJ1-2; D is possibly TRBD1 (5 bases). V was shortened by 1 base and J by 6 bases, with 12 bases between the two germline ends. This CDR3 has 14 residues. CDR3 sequence: CASSLEVGGNGYTF. CDR3 bases: TGTGCCAGCAGTTTAGAGGTTGGGGGGAATGGCTACACCTTC.

This clonotype came up a few times. The chain employs TRBV9 and TRBJ2-5; D unclear. The length of the CDR3 is 14 residues. Looked up from germline, CDR1 is SGDLS and CDR2 is YYNGEE. V was trimmed by 4 bases and J by 1 base, leaving 11 bases between them. Written as DNA, the CDR3 is TGTGCCAGCAGCCCCTCGTCCCGCCAAGAGACCCAGTACTTC. As protein: CASSPSSRQETQYF.

The chain couples TRBV7-9 to TRBJ2-1, with D uncertain. Germline values: CDR1 SEHNR, CDR2 FQNEAQ (reference sequence). V gave up 7 bases and J gave up 7 bases, with 11 bases separating them. There are 12 residues in the CDR3. In DNA, the CDR3 is TGTGCCAGCAATGAGTTTGGGAATGAGCAGTTCTTC. As protein: CASNEFGNEQFF.

This clonotype was seen repeatedly, ten times or more. The V gene is TRBV20-1, the J gene TRBJ1-1; tentative D call: TRBD1 (5 bases). Germline CDR1 reads DFQATT; CDR2 reads SNEGSKA (reference sequence). The CDR3 is 13 residues long. Trimming took 7 bases from V and 1 from J, leaving 13 bases between them. CDR3 sequence (DNA): TGCAGTGAGACGACAGCTTCGAACACTGAAGCTTTCTTT. Protein product: CSETTASNTEAFF.

The chain is built from TRBV7-9 and TRBJ1-3; D call uncertain. CDR1 and CDR2 from the germline V gene are SEHNR and FQNEAQ (reference sequence). The CDR3 runs 15 residues. Trimming left V 1 base short and J 1 base short, with 8 bases between. This chain's CDR3 is CASSLVRGSGNTIYF. The CDR3 nucleotides are TGTGCCAGCAGCTTAGTACGAGGGTCTGGAAACACCATATATTTT.

This clonotype was detected a few times. This chain uses TRBV9 with TRBJ1-6; no firm D call. The germline V and J ends were trimmed by 0 bases and 11 bases, with 12 bases remaining between them. The CDR3 runs to 14 residues. Germline values: CDR1 SGDLS, CDR2 YYNGEE. CDR3 amino acids: CASSVEGVSPPLHF. CDR3 nucleotides: TGTGCCAGCAGCGTAGAAGGAGTCAGTCCACCCCTCCACTTT.

J is TRBJ2-3 and V is TRBV5-1; D is undetermined. V lost 0 bases and J lost 4, with 18 bases in between. Germline CDR1 is SGHRS and CDR2 is YFSETQ. The CDR3 is 17 amino acids. CDR3 coding DNA: TGCGCCAGCAGCTTGGCCTCACCACTTTATACCCCAGATACGCAGTATTTT. Protein: CASSLASPLYTPDTQYF.

This clonotype showed up many times. This chain joins TRBV25-1 and TRBJ1-4, with TRBD1 as a possible D gene (6 bases). V lost 10 bases and J 7 bases, leaving 16 bases between the germline ends. Looked up from germline, CDR1 is MGHDK and CDR2 is SYGVNS. There are 13 residues in the CDR3. The CDR3 spells CAIRGTSCEKLFF. DNA for the CDR3: TGTGCCATCAGGGGAACTAGCTGTGAAAAACTGTTTTTT.

This clonotype was picked up a small number of times. V and J are TRBV2 and TRBJ2-5, with D hard to call. CDR1 is SNHLY and CDR2 is FYNNEI in the germline V gene. V gave up 0 bases and J gave up 1 base, with 9 bases separating them. This CDR3 spans 15 amino acids. CDR3 coding DNA: TGTGCCAGCAGTGAAGCCTCTGCGGCCCAAGAGACCCAGTACTTC. The encoded protein is CASSEASAAQETQYF.